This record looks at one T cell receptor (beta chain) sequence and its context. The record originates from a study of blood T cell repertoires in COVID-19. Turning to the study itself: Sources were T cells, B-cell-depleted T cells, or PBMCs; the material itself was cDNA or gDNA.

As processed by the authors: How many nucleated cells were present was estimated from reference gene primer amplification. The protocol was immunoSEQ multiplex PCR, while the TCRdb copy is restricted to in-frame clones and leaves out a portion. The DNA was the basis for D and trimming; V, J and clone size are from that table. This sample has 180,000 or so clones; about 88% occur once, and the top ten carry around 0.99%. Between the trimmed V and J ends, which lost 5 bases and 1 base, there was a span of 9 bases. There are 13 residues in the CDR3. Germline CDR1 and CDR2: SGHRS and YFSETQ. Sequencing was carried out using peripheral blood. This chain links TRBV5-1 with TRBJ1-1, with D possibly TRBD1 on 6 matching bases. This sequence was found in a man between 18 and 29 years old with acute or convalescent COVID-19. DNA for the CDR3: TGCGCCAGCAGTCAAGGGGGGAACACTGAAGCTTTCTTT. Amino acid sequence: CASSQGGNTEAFF. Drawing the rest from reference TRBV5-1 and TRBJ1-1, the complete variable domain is KAGVTQTPRYLIKTRGQQVTLSCSPISGHRSVSWYQQTPGQGLQFLFEYFSETQRNKGNFPGRFSGRQFSNSRSEMNVSTLELGDSALYLCASSQGGNTEAFFGQGTRLTVV.